The 22 T cell receptor beta chains given below trace back to one sample, sequenced in a study of liver allograft versus peripheral blood T cells. Whole-study context: Comparing T cell receptor repertoires in transplanted livers with those in recipients' peripheral blood was part of the design.

TCRdb re-called the reads with MiXCR, one entry per CDR3 protein. This sample carries around 17,000 distinct CDR3 sequences, 22% of them seen once, and the ten largest clones take 12%. These TCRs come from a human patient who had a liver transplant. Some T cells may trace back to the graft donor.

This chain uses TRBV7-2 with TRBJ2-5, with D perhaps matching TRBD2 (6 bases). Trimming took off 5 bases at V and 5 bases at J, with 18 bases between the two ends. CDR1 is SGHTA, CDR2 FQGNSA, per germline. This CDR3 region has 15 residues. The CDR3 here is CASSLSGGGGETQYF. The CDR3 region has the DNA TGTGCCAGCAGCCTCTCCGGGGGAGGAGGGGAGACCCAGTACTTC.

This clonotype was recorded once. J is TRBJ1-1 and V is TRBV6-1, with TRBD1 matching 9 bases. This CDR3 contains 12 residues. Trimming cost V 6 bases and J 8 bases; bases outside gene matches: 4. Germline CDR1 reads MNHNS; CDR2 reads SASEGT. The CDR3 DNA sequence: TGTGCCAGCAGACCCGGGACAGGGGAAGCTTTCTTT. It codes for CASRPGTGEAFF.

This clonotype showed up many times. This sequence joins TRBV19 and TRBJ2-5, with D perhaps matching TRBD1 (5 bases). Trimming removed 3 bases at V and 5 bases at J, with 13 bases between. Germline V gene sequence: CDR1 LNHDA, CDR2 SQIVND (reference sequence). CDR3 length equals 14 residues. The CDR3 here is CASSIIDSVETQYF. CDR3 nucleotides: TGTGCCAGTAGTATTATCGACAGCGTCGAGACCCAGTACTTC.

This clonotype was picked up a small number of times. The gene calls are TRBV7-9 and TRBJ2-2; 7 bases are shared with TRBD1. The CDR3 extends over 15 amino acids. Germline CDR1 is SEHNR and CDR2 is FQNEAQ (reference sequence). The trim removed 7 bases at V and 5 bases at J, leaving 10 bases unmatched. DNA for the CDR3: TGTGCCAGCACCCCCGAGGGGGCGAGGACCGGGGAGCTGTTTTTT. Protein sequence: CASTPEGARTGELFF.

In its sample, this clonotype was seen many times. This rearrangement joins TRBV6-5 to TRBJ2-1; 7 nucleotides match TRBD2. This CDR3 comprises 14 residues. The junction had 12 bases not matched to a gene; V was cut back by 10 bases and J by 6 bases. Germline values: CDR1 MNHEY, CDR2 SVGAGI. The CDR3 region is CATGMSRGFNEQFF. As DNA, the CDR3 is TGTGCCACCGGAATGTCGCGGGGGTTCAATGAGCAGTTCTTC.

About this clonotype: This sequence may be a read error, since a much larger clone differs from it by one base. The chain employs TRBV15 and TRBJ2-7; 11 bases align to TRBD1. Germline loops: CDR1 LNHNV, CDR2 YYDKDF (reference sequence). This CDR3 is built from 17 residues. CDR3 bases: TGTGTCACCAGCAGATCAGCTCCGGGACAGGGGGACTACGAGCAGTACTTC. Encoded protein: CVTSRSAPGQGDYEQYF.

There are a few counts of this clonotype. V and J are TRBV6-1 and TRBJ1-2; 9 bases line up with TRBD1. The CDR3 is made up of 14 amino acids. Losses at the gene ends were 3 bases for V and 5 bases for J; bases not matched to a gene: 4. Germline assignment: CDR1 MNHNS and CDR2 SASEGT. The CDR3 DNA follows: TGTGCCAGCAGTGAGGGACAGGGAAAATATGGCTACACCTTC. This sequence encodes CASSEGQGKYGYTF.

This clonotype came up a few times. The chain carries TRBV6-2 or TRBV6-3 and TRBJ1-4, with D unresolved. This CDR3 contains 13 residues. Trimming removed 6 bases at V and 4 bases at J, with 9 bases between. The germline V gene encodes CDR1 MNHEY and CDR2 SVGEGT. Written as DNA, the CDR3 is TGTGCCAGCAGATTATACAATAATGAAAAACTGTTTTTT. This translates into CASRLYNNEKLFF.

The rearrangement joins TRBV27 to TRBJ1-2; 7 positions match TRBD1. V shed 8 bases, J shed 0 bases, and the junction held 9 bases outside the gene matches. CDR1 and CDR2 (germline): MNHEY, SMNVEV (reference sequence). This CDR3 is 15 amino acids long. The DNA for the CDR3 is TGTGCCAGCGGGCGGCCCCAGGGGGCTAACTATGGCTACACCTTC. Protein sequence: CASGRPQGANYGYTF.

This clonotype has a count of ten or more. The CDR3 spells CASVTGSGNSPLHF. The DNA for the CDR3 is TGTGCCAGCGTAACAGGGAGCGGTAATTCACCCCTCCACTTT. This chain connects TRBV6-2 or TRBV6-3 to TRBJ1-6, with TRBD1 as a possible D gene (6 bases). The V end was cut by 8 bases, the J end by 6 bases, with 14 bases between. CDR3 length: 14 residues. Germline-derived CDR1 and CDR2 are MNHEY and SVGEGT.

The chain employs TRBV12-3 or TRBV12-4 and TRBJ2-1, with 8 nucleotides matching TRBD2. The length of the CDR3 is 14 residues. The V gene end was trimmed by 6 bases and the J gene end by 9 bases; junction bases not matched to a gene: 10. The CDR3 spells CASRPSGTRGEQFF. The CDR3 DNA is TGTGCCAGCAGGCCTTCCGGGACTAGAGGTGAGCAGTTCTTC.

This chain joins TRBV30 and TRBJ1-6, with D possibly TRBD1 on 5 matching bases. The V gene's germline CDR1 is GTSNPN and CDR2 SVGIG (reference sequence). Trimming stripped 4 bases from V and 11 bases from J, with 18 bases between. There are 14 residues in the CDR3. CDR3: CAWTLRGTTTPLHF. The CDR3 coding sequence is TGTGCCTGGACCCTGCGGGGGACGACGACACCCCTCCACTTT.

In this sample, this clonotype turned up many times. The V and J genes are TRBV5-4 and TRBJ2-3; no reliable D call. The CDR3 sequence is 14 residues long. The germline V gene has CDR1 SGHNT and CDR2 YYREEE (reference sequence). With 4 bases removed from V and 5 bases from J, the gap between germline ends came to 14 bases. CDR3 DNA: TGTGCCAGCAGCGACCGGGCCCCCAGAGATACGCAGTATTTT. Amino acids: CASSDRAPRDTQYF.

Relative to its sample, this clonotype is medium-sized (0.01 to 0.1%). This chain joins TRBV18 and TRBJ2-5, with D unresolved. CDR1 KGHSH and CDR2 LQKENI come from the germline V gene. V was shortened by 3 bases and J by 5 bases, with 13 bases between the two germline ends. This CDR3 has 14 residues. Written as DNA, the CDR3 is TGTGCCAGCTCACCGGTGGGGTCCTCGGAGACCCAGTACTTC. Protein sequence: CASSPVGSSETQYF.

Comment on this clonotype: One junction end does not reproduce the germline sequence, and a read error may be involved. The chain uses TRBV28 and TRBJ2-7; no firm D call. This CDR3 has 11 amino acids. The V gene's germline CDR1 is MDHEN and CDR2 SYDVKM. CDR3 bases: TGTGCCAGCAGTTCCCGCGTATCGAGGAGCTTC. The encoded protein is CASSSRVSRSF.

The V and J genes are TRBV6-1 and TRBJ1-4; no clear D gene. V lost 2 bases and J 3 bases, leaving 7 bases between the germline ends. Germline V gives CDR1 MNHNS, CDR2 SASEGT. The CDR3 is made up of 14 amino acids. The DNA for the CDR3 is TGTGCCAGCAGTGAACAAGTGTCTAATGAAAAACTGTTTTTT. As protein: CASSEQVSNEKLFF.

Sample share makes this clonotype medium-sized (0.01 to 0.1%). The chain uses TRBV18 and TRBJ2-6; 8 bases map to TRBD1. V was pared by 3 bases and J by 0 bases, with 4 bases of the junction left unmatched. Germline V gene lookup returns CDR1 KGHSH and CDR2 LQKENI. The CDR3 has 17 amino acids. This chain's CDR3 is CASSPDRVSSGANVLTF. The CDR3 region has the DNA TGTGCCAGCTCACCGGACAGGGTCAGCTCTGGGGCCAACGTCCTGACTTTC.

This clonotype has a count of ten or more. J is TRBJ2-3 and V is TRBV10-3, with 8 bases lining up with TRBD2. V lost 3 bases to trimming and J lost 6 bases; unmatched junction nucleotides: 14. In germline, CDR1 is ENHRY, CDR2 SYGVKD. The CDR3 spans 17 residues. CDR3 residues: CAISEIKGAGVDDTQYF. The CDR3 nucleotides read TGTGCCATCAGTGAAATAAAGGGAGCGGGAGTCGATGATACGCAGTATTTT.

The chain couples TRBV9 to TRBJ1-1; D is unclear. V was cut by 3 bases and J by 1 base, with 7 bases left in between. Germline CDR1 is SGDLS and CDR2 is YYNGEE. This CDR3 is 13 amino acids long. In DNA form, the CDR3 reads TGTGCCAGCAGCGCGTGGTCGAACACTGAAGCTTTCTTT. It yields the protein CASSAWSNTEAFF.

The chain joins TRBV5-1 to TRBJ2-3, with 10 bases lining up with TRBD2. There are 15 residues in the CDR3. Trimming at V came to 0 bases and at J to 4 bases, leaving 2 bases not matched to a gene. The V gene's germline CDR1 is SGHRS and CDR2 YFSETQ. This CDR3 is CASSLGLAGADTQYF. As DNA, the CDR3 is TGCGCCAGCAGCTTGGGCCTAGCGGGAGCAGATACGCAGTATTTT.

This chain joins TRBV6-5 and TRBJ1-1; D is unclear. The CDR3 covers 16 residues. Per the germline V gene, CDR1 is MNHEY and CDR2 is SVGAGI. The V gene lost 4 bases and the J gene lost 6 bases, with 21 bases spanning the gap. CDR3 bases: TGTGCCAGCAGTTCCCGAGAGGGAGGTCGCGTCCCTGAAGCTTTCTTT. This codes for CASSSREGGRVPEAFF.

The chain couples TRBV24-1 to TRBJ2-3, with 7 bases aligning to TRBD1. The trim removed 8 bases at V and 0 bases at J, leaving 1 base unmatched. Germline V gene data show CDR1 as KGHDR and CDR2 as SFDVKD. CDR3 length: 13 residues. CDR3 sequence (DNA): TGTGCCACCAAGGACAGGAGCACAGATACGCAGTATTTT. Amino acids: CATKDRSTDTQYF.